This T cell receptor (beta chain) was documented in a study of shared clonotypes between healthy human individuals. Looked up from germline, CDR1 is MDHEN and CDR2 is SYDVKM. V lost 5 bases and J 7 bases, leaving 14 bases between the germline ends. The CDR3 is 13 amino acids. Study outcomes and limitations: Generation probability values for non-shared clonotypes were lower than those for clonotypes shared by all four donors. The study found about 5% of naive CD4 clonotypes shared across four donors.

Assay used: immunoSEQ multiplex PCR; TCRdb lists only in-frame clones, some missing. The profile shows millions of clones, approximately 93% of them singletons. Points on this clone: Its matching antigen is unknown.

The sample comprised naive CD4+ T cells from PBMCs. Subset defined: CD45RA+ positively selected. The V and J genes are TRBV28 and TRBJ1-2, with D possibly being TRBD1 (5 bases). This TCR was recovered from a man aged 18-30 years in good health. Some clones in this sample may be carry-over from other donors' samples. Here the CDR3 reads CASSPDGASGYTF. CDR3 DNA: TGTGCCAGCAGTCCAGACGGGGCGTCTGGCTACACCTTC.